One sample yielded the 8 T cell receptor beta chains listed below, sequenced in a study of blood T cell repertoires in COVID-19 (dated by TCRdb to 2020 to 2021). To prepare the library, the immunoSEQ multiplex PCR assay was applied. TCRdb carries this immuneACCESS record with in-frame sequences only. Its versions omit some clonotypes, under half of them owing to an unresolved V gene in the studies checked, with the rest unexplained. In this sample the table shows approximately 150,000 clones, about 83% of which occur a single time. The top ten hold 10% to 15% of the sample. Input material: peripheral blood. The receptors were gathered from a man between 65 and 80 years old who had recovered from COVID-19.

This rearrangement joins TRBV5-4 to TRBJ1-1; D not resolved. The germline CDR1 and CDR2 sequences are SGHNT and YYREEE (reference sequence). There are 14 residues in the CDR3. Trimming cost V 0 bases and J 1 base, with 7 bases left between them. CDR3 nucleotides: TGTGCCAGCAGCTTGGTTCAGGAGAACACTGAAGCTTTCTTT. Residues: CASSLVQENTEAFF.

This sequence joins TRBV6-5 and TRBJ1-2; TRBD1 matches at 8 bases. Germline CDR1 reads MNHEY; CDR2 reads SVGAGI. The CDR3 runs 13 residues. Trimming cost V 5 bases and J 4 bases; bases outside gene matches: 3. The CDR3 here is CASSPQGVYGYTF. Here the CDR3 DNA reads TGTGCCAGCAGTCCACAGGGGGTCTATGGCTACACCTTC.

DNA for the CDR3: TGTGCCAGCAGTTCCCCGGGTAGGAACCAGCCCCAGCATTTT. Translated, it gives CASSSPGRNQPQHF. The chain joins TRBV28 to TRBJ1-5, with D uncertain. CDR1 is MDHEN and CDR2 is SYDVKM in the germline V gene. The CDR3 sequence is 14 residues long. Between the trimmed V and J ends, which lost 4 bases and 7 bases, there was a span of 14 bases.

V is TRBV5-1 and J is TRBJ2-5; D is perhaps TRBD1 (6 bases). The CDR3 has 14 amino acids. The ends were cut back, 4 bases at V and 5 bases at J, with 15 bases in the middle. The germline V gene has CDR1 SGHRS and CDR2 YFSETQ. In DNA form, the CDR3 reads TGCGCCAGCAGCCCGGACAGTTCCCGTGAGACCCAGTACTTC. Protein sequence: CASSPDSSRETQYF.

The J gene is TRBJ2-7, the V gene TRBV5-1; 9 bases are shared with TRBD2. The CDR3 length is 15 residues. Germline V gives CDR1 SGHRS, CDR2 YFSETQ. V shed 3 bases, J shed 0 bases, and the junction held 4 bases outside the gene matches. The chain's CDR3 is CASSSTSGNSYEQYF. The CDR3 coding sequence is TGCGCCAGCAGCTCGACTAGCGGTAACTCCTACGAGCAGTACTTC. The full variable domain, completed using reference TRBV5-1 and TRBJ2-7, is KAGVTQTPRYLIKTRGQQVTLSCSPISGHRSVSWYQQTPGQGLQFLFEYFSETQRNKGNFPGRFSGRQFSNSRSEMNVSTLELGDSALYLCASSSTSGNSYEQYFGPGTRLTVT.

The chain couples TRBV3-1 (or the pseudogene TRBV3-2) to TRBJ1-3; TRBD1 is a possible D gene (5 bases). The germline V and J ends were trimmed by 0 bases and 0 bases, with 9 bases remaining between them. The germline V gene has CDR1 LGHDT and CDR2 YNNKEL (reference sequence). The CDR3 covers 16 residues. Here the CDR3 DNA reads TGTGCCAGCAGCCAAGATGGGGGGTTCTCTGGAAACACCATATATTTT. It encodes CASSQDGGFSGNTIYF.

The chain has TRBV29-1 and TRBJ1-5, with 10 bases lining up with TRBD1. The CDR3 covers 14 residues. Per germline, CDR1 SQVTM and CDR2 ANQGSEA. V gave up 5 bases and J gave up 6 bases; unmatched junction bases: 7. CDR3 sequence: CSVSPGTGVQPQHF. CDR3 bases: TGCAGCGTTAGCCCCGGGACAGGGGTTCAGCCCCAGCATTTT.

This clone was seen a few times. The gene calls are TRBV3-1 (or the pseudogene TRBV3-2) and TRBJ1-2, with a possible D match to TRBD1 (5 bases). Trimming took off 4 bases at V and 8 bases at J, with 14 bases between the two ends. The germline V gene encodes CDR1 LGHDT and CDR2 YNNKEL (reference sequence). CDR3 size: 13 residues. In nucleotides, the CDR3 is TGTGCCAGCAGCCCTGTTTCGGGGGGGGGCTACACCTTC. It encodes CASSPVSGGGYTF.